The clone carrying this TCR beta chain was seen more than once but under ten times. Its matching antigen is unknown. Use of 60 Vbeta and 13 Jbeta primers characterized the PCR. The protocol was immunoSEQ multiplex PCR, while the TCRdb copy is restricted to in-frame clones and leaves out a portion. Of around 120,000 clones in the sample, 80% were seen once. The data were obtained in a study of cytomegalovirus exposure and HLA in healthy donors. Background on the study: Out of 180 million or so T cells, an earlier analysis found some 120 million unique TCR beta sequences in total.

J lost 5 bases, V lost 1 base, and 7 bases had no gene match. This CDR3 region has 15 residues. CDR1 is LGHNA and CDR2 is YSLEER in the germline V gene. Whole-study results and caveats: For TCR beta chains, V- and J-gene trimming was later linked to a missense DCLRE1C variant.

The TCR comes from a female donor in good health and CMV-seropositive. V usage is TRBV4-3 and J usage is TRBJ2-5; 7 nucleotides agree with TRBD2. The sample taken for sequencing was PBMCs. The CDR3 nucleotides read TGCGCCAGCAGCCAAGTTTTTGACGGGGGGGAGACCCAGTACTTC. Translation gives CASSQVFDGGETQYF.